This T cell receptor beta chain was identified during a study of memory CD4+ T cells and cytomegalovirus serostatus (dated 2019 in TCRdb). As for the study more broadly: The 35 or so healthy Belgian adults in the cohort included 9 who were CMV seropositive and around 25 who were CMV seronegative. The study sequenced CD4+ memory TCRbeta repertoires of a Belgian cohort with known cytomegalovirus serostatus to replicate a published TCR-based CMV serostatus classifier.

Inclusive of the bounding cysteine and phenylalanine, the CDR3 is 13 residues long. Kept here is only the CDR3 DNA, which spans 39 bases and is read in frame from base 1. The germline V gene (reference sequence) yields SEHNR for CDR1 and FQNEAQ for CDR2. The junction carries 7 bases between V and J, which are trimmed by 1 base and 9 bases respectively. Overall study outcomes, separate from this receptor: Of under 200 previously reported CMV-associated TCRbeta sequences, about 62 appeared in the CD4+ memory repertoires, each in one to five individuals. CMV serostatus prediction reached a median bootstrapped AUC of 0.95 with the original framework and over 0.8 with a US-trained random forest. The results were interpreted as suggesting that the CMV-associated TCR signature is largely present in the CD4+ memory repertoire. Unlike the original study, which covered naive and memory CD4+ and CD8+ populations, the Belgian study sequenced only CD4+CD45RO+ memory cells. On the Belgian cohort, the classifier built on the original framework reached a median bootstrapped AUC of roughly 0.94, with a 95% CI of 0.76-1.00.

A FACSAria II was used to sort memory CD4+ T cells, defined as single viable CD3+CD4+CD8-CD45RO+ cells. CMV serostatus was determined using a Roche Elecsys assay that detects serum IgG against CMV pp150, pp28, p38 and p52. Once the samples were thawed, total CD4+ T cells were enriched through positive selection using CD4 magnetic microbeads. Samples originated from another study that specifically interrogated the CD4+ T cell memory repertoire. Peripheral blood mononuclear cells were isolated and cryopreserved according to standard operating procedures, and serum was stored at -80 degrees C. The staining used CD3-PerCP (BW264/56), CD4-APC (RPA-T4), CD45RO-PE (UCHT1) and CD8-Pacific Orange (3B5) antibodies, and Sytox blue was used to exclude non-viable cells. The Quick-DNA Microprep Kit was used to extract genomic DNA from the sorted cells. TCRbeta DNA was amplified with the immunoSEQ hsTCRbeta kit following the manufacturer's protocol. TCRbeta libraries were sequenced on an Illumina MiSeq instrument. In the source study's methods: Following removal of out-of-frame sequences, around 2,300,000 distinct TCRbeta sequences were retained, with an average of approximately 69,000 per individual. Each individual was scored by the count of 150 to 200 previously reported CMV-associated TCRbeta sequences and the total productive distinct TCRbeta count. A beta-binomial model was reimplemented in Python, and random forests from scikit-learn, run with default parameters, were trained on data from the US cohort. Classifier performance on the Belgian cohort was summarized as median AUC with percentile confidence intervals calculated over 10,000 bootstrap iterations. In TCRdb, the immuneACCESS table is reduced to in-frame sequences with V and J assigned. These tables do not hold every clone; where another copy was compared, an unresolved V gene accounts for under half, and the others remain unexplained. The V and J calls and clone size were taken over from that table, and D and trimming were inferred from the DNA. For this sample the table gives some 56,000 clones, of which 82% were detected only once. Approximately 0.43% of the sample is in the top ten clones.

This clone appeared a few times. Its antigen is still unknown. One base away there is no much larger clone; base qualities are not given. The rearrangement combines TRBV7-9 with TRBJ1-6, with the D gene not confidently named. This clonotype was obtained from an adult in good health and CMV-seronegative. Sequenced: memory CD4+ T cells from blood. For the CDR3, the sequence is CASSLVAASPLHF. In nucleotide form, the sequence is TGTGCCAGCAGCTTAGTCGCGGCTTCACCCCTCCACTTT.